The rows below give T cell receptor beta chains drawn from one sample of a study of shared clonotypes between healthy human individuals. The method was immunoSEQ multiplex PCR; TCRdb's version includes in-frame clones alone and lacks a portion of them. The sample shows about 680,000 clones, 73% of them seen only once. Material for sequencing was memory CD4+ T cells sorted from blood. The receptors were sampled from a woman in her 30s in good health. CDR3s include the opening cysteine and the closing phenylalanine or tryptophan. D genes are given only for firm matches. Size values are once, few and many counts, or a class for expanded clones, and some rows have none.

J gene: TRBJ2-7
D gene: TRBD2
clone size: few
V gene: TRBV27
CDR3 DNA: TGTGCCAGCAGTATGACTAGCGGAATCTACGAGCAGTACTTC
CDR3 protein: CASSMTSGIYEQYF

J gene: TRBJ2-5
D gene: TRBD2
clone size: .
V gene: TRBV2
CDR3 DNA: TGTGCCAGCAGAGCCAGGACTAGCGGCGGGGAGACCCAGTACTTC
CDR3 protein: CASRARTSGGETQYF

J gene: TRBJ2-1
D gene: TRBD2
clone size: many
V gene: TRBV27
CDR3 DNA: TGTGCCAGCAGTCCTAGCGGACGAACCTACAATGAGCAGTTCTTC
CDR3 protein: CASSPSGRTYNEQFF

J gene: TRBJ2-1
D gene: TRBD1
clone size: .
V gene: TRBV11-1
CDR3 DNA: TGTGCCAGCAGCCCCTCCGTGACAGGGCTATACAATGAGCAGTTCTTC
CDR3 protein: CASSPSVTGLYNEQFF

J gene: TRBJ1-1
D gene: .
clone size: .
V gene: TRBV5-1
CDR3 DNA: TGCGCCAGCAGCCCTCGGGAGGGGATCACGCCGATTGAAGCTTTCTTT
CDR3 protein: CASSPREGITPIEAFF

J gene: TRBJ2-1
D gene: TRBD1
clone size: few
V gene: TRBV5-1
CDR3 DNA: TGCGCCAGCAGCTTAGACAGGGTCTCCTACAATGAGCAGTTCTTC
CDR3 protein: CASSLDRVSYNEQFF

J gene: TRBJ1-4
D gene: TRBD1
clone size: .
V gene: TRBV5-4
CDR3 DNA: TGTGCCAGCAGCCCCGGGACAGGGAATGAAAAACTGTTTTTT
CDR3 protein: CASSPGTGNEKLFF

J gene: TRBJ2-4
D gene: TRBD1
clone size: .
V gene: TRBV19
CDR3 DNA: TGTGCCAGTAGTTTAATGGGACAGGGGAAAAACATTCAGTACTTC
CDR3 protein: CASSLMGQGKNIQYF

J gene: TRBJ2-2
D gene: TRBD2
clone size: .
V gene: TRBV9
CDR3 DNA: TGTGCCAGCAGCGCGGGACTAGCGGGAGCGGGCGGGGAGCTGTTTTTT
CDR3 protein: CASSAGLAGAGGELFF

J gene: TRBJ2-7
D gene: TRBD2
clone size: .
V gene: TRBV5-6
CDR3 DNA: TGTGCCAGCAGCTCAATAGCGGGCCTTCAGGGCGAGCAGTACTTC
CDR3 protein: CASSSIAGLQGEQYF

J gene: TRBJ2-3
D gene: TRBD2
clone size: .
V gene: TRBV27
CDR3 DNA: TGTGCCAGCAGAACCCGGGCCCCACTACTAGCGGGAGAGCCAGATACGCAGTATTTT
CDR3 protein: CASRTRAPLLAGEPDTQYF

J gene: TRBJ2-5
D gene: TRBD2
clone size: .
V gene: TRBV28
CDR3 DNA: TGTGCCAGCACCGCCATTGGGACTAGCCGCCAAGAGACCCAGTACTTC
CDR3 protein: CASTAIGTSRQETQYF

J gene: TRBJ1-4
D gene: .
clone size: .
V gene: TRBV4-1
CDR3 DNA: TGCGCCAGCAGCCAAGTTCCTAACGGGCATGAAAAACTGTTTTTT
CDR3 protein: CASSQVPNGHEKLFF

J gene: TRBJ1-5
D gene: TRBD1
clone size: .
V gene: TRBV19
CDR3 DNA: TGTGCCAGTAGTAGCCCCGGGACAGGGATCAATCAGCCCCAGCATTTT
CDR3 protein: CASSSPGTGINQPQHF

J gene: TRBJ2-3
D gene: .
clone size: few
V gene: TRBV6-1
CDR3 DNA: TGTGCCAGCAGTGGATACACAGATACGCAGTATTTT
CDR3 protein: CASSGYTDTQYF

J gene: TRBJ2-7
D gene: TRBD2
clone size: .
V gene: TRBV7-6
CDR3 DNA: TGTGCCAGCAGCTCGAACCCCCCCCAGCGGGGGAGCTCCTACGAGCAGTACTTC
CDR3 protein: CASSSNPPQRGSSYEQYF

J gene: TRBJ1-4
D gene: TRBD1
clone size: .
V gene: TRBV7-8
CDR3 DNA: TGTGCCAGCAGCATCGACAGGGTATCAGGGAAACTGTTTTTT
CDR3 protein: CASSIDRVSGKLFF

J gene: TRBJ1-1
D gene: .
clone size: .
V gene: TRBV27
CDR3 DNA: TGTGCCAGCAAGTATCTGGGGGAAGGGACTGAAGCTTTCTTT
CDR3 protein: CASKYLGEGTEAFF

J gene: TRBJ2-1
D gene: .
clone size: few
V gene: TRBV5-1
CDR3 DNA: TGCGCCAGCAGCTTAAGCAATAGCGGCTACAATGAGCAGTTCTTC
CDR3 protein: CASSLSNSGYNEQFF

J gene: TRBJ2-5
D gene: .
clone size: .
V gene: TRBV5-4
CDR3 DNA: TGTGCCAGCAGCTCCACCCGTGAGACCCAGTACTTC
CDR3 protein: CASSSTRETQYF

J gene: TRBJ1-2
D gene: .
clone size: few
V gene: TRBV7-2
CDR3 DNA: TGTGCCAGCAGCTTAGAGAACAGTTTGGGCGCCGGTGGCTACACCTTC
CDR3 protein: CASSLENSLGAGGYTF

J gene: TRBJ1-1
D gene: .
clone size: .
V gene: TRBV5-1
CDR3 DNA: TGCGCCAGCAGCCTGTCGACGGTGAACACTGAAGCTTTCTTT
CDR3 protein: CASSLSTVNTEAFF

J gene: TRBJ1-2
D gene: TRBD1
clone size: .
V gene: TRBV29-1
CDR3 DNA: TGCAGCGTTGAACCGGGGACAGGGGATGGCTACACCTTC
CDR3 protein: CSVEPGTGDGYTF

J gene: TRBJ2-1
D gene: .
clone size: many
V gene: TRBV19
CDR3 DNA: TGTGCCAGTAGTATCCCCGGGTCCAATGAGCAGTTCTTC
CDR3 protein: CASSIPGSNEQFF

J gene: TRBJ1-4
D gene: TRBD1
clone size: few
V gene: TRBV11-2
CDR3 DNA: TGTGCCAGCAGCCGGGACAGGAATGAAAAACTGTTTTTT
CDR3 protein: CASSRDRNEKLFF

J gene: TRBJ2-7
D gene: .
clone size: few
V gene: TRBV19
CDR3 DNA: TGTGCCAGTAGTCTAACGATAGCGGAACCCTCCTACGAGCAGTACTTC
CDR3 protein: CASSLTIAEPSYEQYF

J gene: TRBJ2-2
D gene: TRBD1
clone size: .
V gene: TRBV10-3
CDR3 DNA: TGTGCCATCCGCGGACAGGGGGGTAACACCGGGGAGCTGTTTTTT
CDR3 protein: CAIRGQGGNTGELFF

J gene: TRBJ2-5
D gene: .
clone size: .
V gene: TRBV6-1
CDR3 DNA: TGTGCCAGCAGCCAGACTAGTTGGGAGACCCAGTACTTC
CDR3 protein: CASSQTSWETQYF

J gene: TRBJ1-3
D gene: .
clone size: .
V gene: TRBV11-2
CDR3 DNA: TGTGCCAGCAGCACAATGGACGCCTGGAGCTCTGGAAACACCATATATTTT
CDR3 protein: CASSTMDAWSSGNTIYF

J gene: TRBJ2-2
D gene: TRBD1
clone size: .
V gene: TRBV2
CDR3 DNA: TGTGCCAGCAGGAGACAGGGGTCCAACACCGGGGAGCTGTTTTTT
CDR3 protein: CASRRQGSNTGELFF

J gene: TRBJ2-7
D gene: .
clone size: once
V gene: TRBV28
CDR3 DNA: TGTGCCAGCCAGGGGTTGTACTACGAGCAGTACTTC
CDR3 protein: CASQGLYYEQYF

J gene: TRBJ1-1
D gene: .
clone size: once
V gene: TRBV28
CDR3 DNA: TGTGCCAGCAGTTTATTGGAGTTGAACACTGAAGCTTTCTTT
CDR3 protein: CASSLLELNTEAFF

J gene: TRBJ2-5
D gene: TRBD1
clone size: .
V gene: TRBV7-9
CDR3 DNA: TGTGCCAGCAGCTCTACAGGGGCCGGATTCGACCAGTACTTC
CDR3 protein: CASSSTGAGFDQYF

J gene: TRBJ2-3
D gene: TRBD2
clone size: .
V gene: TRBV5-1
CDR3 DNA: TGCGCCAGCAGCTTGGGTGCGGGAGCGGACACAGATACGCAGTATTTT
CDR3 protein: CASSLGAGADTDTQYF

J gene: TRBJ2-2
D gene: .
clone size: .
V gene: TRBV28
CDR3 DNA: TGTGCCAGCAGATTCTCAGGGTTCGGGGAGCTGTTTTTT
CDR3 protein: CASRFSGFGELFF

J gene: TRBJ2-7
D gene: TRBD2
clone size: .
V gene: TRBV29-1
CDR3 DNA: TGCAGCGTCCGGCGGCTAGCGGGAGCCTACGAGCAGTACTTC
CDR3 protein: CSVRRLAGAYEQYF

J gene: TRBJ2-5
D gene: .
clone size: .
V gene: TRBV6-1
CDR3 DNA: TGTGCCAGCAGTGATTGGACAGAGTACCAAGAGACCCAGTACTTC
CDR3 protein: CASSDWTEYQETQYF

J gene: TRBJ1-5
D gene: TRBD1
clone size: few
V gene: TRBV10-2
CDR3 DNA: TGCGCCAGCAGAGGACAGGTCAATCAGCCCCAGCATTTT
CDR3 protein: CASRGQVNQPQHF

J gene: TRBJ2-6
D gene: .
clone size: .
V gene: TRBV19
CDR3 DNA: TGTGCCAGTGGTAGCGCTCGTAGCTCTGGGGCCAACGTCCTGACTTTC
CDR3 protein: CASGSARSSGANVLTF

J gene: TRBJ2-7
D gene: .
clone size: .
V gene: TRBV5-8
CDR3 DNA: TGTGCCAGCAGCTTGCGTTTTAGCTCCTACGAGCAGTACTTC
CDR3 protein: CASSLRFSSYEQYF

J gene: TRBJ2-7
D gene: TRBD1
clone size: .
V gene: TRBV6-6
CDR3 DNA: TGTGCCAGCAGTTCACTGGAGACAGGGCGACTCTACGAGCAGTACTTC
CDR3 protein: CASSSLETGRLYEQYF

J gene: TRBJ2-1
D gene: .
clone size: .
V gene: TRBV27
CDR3 DNA: TGTGCCAGCAGTTCCCCCCGGAGCTCCTACAATGAGCAGTTCTTC
CDR3 protein: CASSSPRSSYNEQFF

J gene: TRBJ1-1
D gene: .
clone size: .
V gene: TRBV19
CDR3 DNA: TGTGCCAGTAGTATAGATCCTTACGGCGTCACTGAAGCTTTCTTT
CDR3 protein: CASSIDPYGVTEAFF

J gene: TRBJ1-2
D gene: .
clone size: .
V gene: TRBV7-2
CDR3 DNA: TGTGCCAGCAGCTTACGCCAGCTTGGCTACACCTTC
CDR3 protein: CASSLRQLGYTF

J gene: TRBJ2-2
D gene: .
clone size: .
V gene: TRBV5-1
CDR3 DNA: TGCGCCAGCAGCTTGCGGTGGGGCGGGGAGCTGTTTTTT
CDR3 protein: CASSLRWGGELFF

J gene: TRBJ1-1
D gene: .
clone size: .
V gene: TRBV5-1
CDR3 DNA: TGCGCCAGCAGCTTGGAGGGGGGCCTAGGGACTGAAGCTTTCTTT
CDR3 protein: CASSLEGGLGTEAFF

J gene: TRBJ1-2
D gene: TRBD1
clone size: .
V gene: TRBV2
CDR3 DNA: TGTGCCAGCAGTTGGGACAGGCTAAACTATGGCTACACCTTC
CDR3 protein: CASSWDRLNYGYTF